The present entry profiles one T cell receptor beta chain with its context. The antigen is not known. Relative to the germline gene, one junction end is altered; a read error may explain this. This sample is drawn from a study of T cell responses to AZD1222 COVID-19 vaccine. Study observations and caveats: Donors were chiefly white British, with a greater number of females, and clonal diversity was perhaps underestimated. Dominant at 160-218 and 743-854, vaccine-associated CD4 TCRs also spanned spike. AZD1222 recipients seropositive at baseline numbered only six or seven. Repertoires were sampled only after the peak T cell response.

Sequencing was performed with immunoSEQ multiplex PCR; in TCRdb, only in-frame clones are kept and a portion is missing. The repertoire holds approximately 190,000 clones, with 90% to 95% as singletons. Germline CDR1 SGHVS, CDR2 FQNEAQ. The CDR3 has 18 amino acids. The TCR was taken from an adult in good health. The material was peripheral blood, obtained on day 0 of AZD1222 vaccination. This rearrangement joins TRBV7-8 to TRBJ1-3; tentative D call: TRBD1 (5 bases). The CDR3 DNA sequence: TGTGCCAGCAGGTTAGGGACCGGAACCAATGGCTCTGGAAACACCATATATTTT. Translated: CASRLGTGTNGSGNTIYF.